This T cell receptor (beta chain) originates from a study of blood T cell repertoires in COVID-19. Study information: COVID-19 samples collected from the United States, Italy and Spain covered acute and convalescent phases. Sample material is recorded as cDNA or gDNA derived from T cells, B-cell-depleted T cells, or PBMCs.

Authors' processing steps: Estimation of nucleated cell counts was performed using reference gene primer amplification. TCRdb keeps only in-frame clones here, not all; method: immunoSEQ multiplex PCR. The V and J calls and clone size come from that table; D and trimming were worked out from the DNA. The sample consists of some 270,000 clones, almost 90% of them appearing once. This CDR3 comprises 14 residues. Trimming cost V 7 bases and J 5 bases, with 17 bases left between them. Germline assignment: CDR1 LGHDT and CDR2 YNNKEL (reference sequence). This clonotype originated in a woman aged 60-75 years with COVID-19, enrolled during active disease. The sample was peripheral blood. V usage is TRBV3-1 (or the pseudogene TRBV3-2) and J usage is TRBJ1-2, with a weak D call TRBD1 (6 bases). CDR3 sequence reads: CASKGRGPSYGYTF. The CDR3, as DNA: TGTGCCAGCAAGGGCAGGGGCCCCTCGTATGGCTACACCTTC.